The 13 T cell receptor beta chains reported below all come from one sample, sequenced in a study of T cell changes during pregnancy in multiple sclerosis (dated by TCRdb to between 2019 and 2020). Library preparation used the immunoSEQ multiplex PCR assay. TCRdb took this table from immuneACCESS and kept in-frame rearrangements with V and J called. Such tables lack part of the clones; where checked against another copy, unresolved V genes explain under half of the gap, and the rest is unexplained. The sample table shows about 75,000 clones, and nearly 95% are seen once. 0.11% to 0.15% of the sample is in the top ten clones. This material consisted of CD4+ T cells from peripheral blood mononuclear cells, taken after pregnancy. These receptors originate from a female donor with multiple sclerosis, enrolled in a pregnancy study.

The chain combines TRBV7-8 with TRBJ2-7; a possible D gene is TRBD2 (5 bases). The ends were cut back, 2 bases at V and 1 base at J, with 15 bases in the middle. Germline-derived CDR1 and CDR2 are SGHVS and FQNEAQ. The CDR3 is made up of 16 amino acids. CDR3 DNA: TGTGCCAGCAGCTTATTTACGGTAGCGACTTCCTACGAGCAGTACTTC. Residues: CASSLFTVATSYEQYF. Looking up the rest from reference TRBV7-8 and TRBJ2-7 gives the full variable domain: GAGVSQSPRYKVAKRGQDVALRCDPISGHVSLFWYQQALGQGPEFLTYFQNEAQLDKSGLPSDRFFAERPEGSVSTLKIQRTQQEDSAVYLCASSLFTVATSYEQYFGPGTRLTVT.

This chain joins TRBV6-1 and TRBJ1-3, with a tentative D call TRBD1 (6 bases). CDR1 is MNHNS, CDR2 SASEGT, per germline. Trimming removed 9 bases from V and 0 bases from J, with 15 bases in between. The length of the CDR3 is 15 residues. In nucleotides, the CDR3 is TGTGCCAGTGCCCAGGGGCGAGGCTCTGGAAACACCATATATTTT. The encoded protein is CASAQGRGSGNTIYF.

This chain connects TRBV7-2 to TRBJ2-1; no reliable D call. Trimming shortened V by 4 bases and J by 9 bases, and 10 bases separated the two germline ends. The CDR3 contains 12 residues. Germline lookup yields CDR1 SGHTA and CDR2 FQGNSA. This CDR3 reads CASSSPDSEQFF. The CDR3 DNA reads as TGTGCCAGCAGCTCCCCCGACTCTGAGCAGTTCTTC. The complete variable domain, with remaining parts taken from reference TRBV7-2 and TRBJ2-1, reads GAGVSQSPSNKVTEKGKDVELRCDPISGHTALYWYRQSLGQGLEFLIYFQGNSAPDKSGLPSDRFSAERTGGSVSTLTIQRTQQEDSAVYLCASSSPDSEQFFGPGTRLTVL.

Here the CDR3 DNA reads TGTGCCAGCAGCTTCGGGGGATCCGCAGATACGCAGTATTTT. Translation: CASSFGGSADTQYF. The chain is built from TRBV11-2 and TRBJ2-3; the D gene is possibly TRBD2 (6 bases). Trimming stripped 3 bases from V and 4 bases from J, with 11 bases between. Germline CDR1 is SGHAT and CDR2 is FQNNGV. This CDR3 has 14 residues.

V is TRBV7-2 and J is TRBJ2-5; TRBD1 is a possible D gene (5 bases). This CDR3 is built from 14 residues. The V and J ends lost 7 bases and 5 bases respectively, with 17 bases between them. Germline V gene data show CDR1 as SGHTA and CDR2 as FQGNSA. The CDR3 DNA is TGTGCCAGCACCCTAGGGGCCAGTCAGGAGACCCAGTACTTC. Translation: CASTLGASQETQYF.

V is TRBV19 and J is TRBJ1-2; D possibly corresponds to TRBD1 (5 bases). Trimming stripped 3 bases from V and 7 bases from J, with 9 bases between. Germline CDR1 is LNHDA and CDR2 is SQIVND (reference sequence). This CDR3 is 12 amino acids long. CDR3 in DNA: TGTGCCAGTAGTATTGGGACTCCTGGCTACACCTTC. This gives the protein CASSIGTPGYTF.

The gene calls are TRBV6-5 and TRBJ2-2, with 7 positions matching TRBD1. Germline CDR1 MNHEY, CDR2 SVGAGI. The CDR3 sequence is 14 residues long. The trim removed 2 bases at V and 5 bases at J, leaving 2 bases unmatched. The CDR3 DNA sequence: TGTGCCAGCAGTTACGACAGGGCTACCGGGGAGCTGTTTTTT. Translated: CASSYDRATGELFF.

This chain connects TRBV5-6 to TRBJ1-5; D may be TRBD1 (5 bases). V was pared by 4 bases and J by 7 bases, with 15 bases between. Germline V lookup: CDR1 SGHDT, CDR2 YYEEEE. There are 14 residues in the CDR3. The CDR3 sequence is CASSLWGVGQPQHF. The CDR3 nucleotides read TGTGCCAGCAGCCTCTGGGGGGTTGGCCAGCCCCAGCATTTT.

The CDR3 nucleotides read TGTGCCAGCAGTTCCGAGCCTTCCTCAAACATTCAGTACTTC. Its protein is CASSSEPSSNIQYF. The gene calls are TRBV6-1 and TRBJ2-4; no reliable D call. CDR1 MNHNS and CDR2 SASEGT come from the germline V gene. Trimming removed 5 bases at V and 6 bases at J, with 14 bases between. The CDR3 is made up of 14 amino acids.

The chain uses TRBV11-2 and TRBJ2-1, with TRBD2 matching over 12 bases. Per germline, CDR1 SGHAT and CDR2 FQNNGV. V lost 5 bases, J lost 6 bases, and 8 bases stayed unmatched. The CDR3 consists of 16 residues. CDR3 DNA: TGTGCCAGCAGCCGCACCCTAGCGGGAGGGACCAATGAGCAGTTCTTC. As protein: CASSRTLAGGTNEQFF.

The chain recombines TRBV7-2 with TRBJ2-7; possibly TRBD1 for D (6 bases). The V end lost 1 base, the J end lost 3 bases, and 7 bases lay between the germline ends. This CDR3 comprises 13 residues. Germline V gene data show CDR1 as SGHTA and CDR2 as FQGNSA. This CDR3 reads CASSLEGVYEQYF. DNA of the CDR3: TGTGCCAGCAGCTTAGAGGGGGTCTACGAGCAGTACTTC.

The CDR3 nucleotides read TGCGCCAGCAGCCCCGGACTGCAACAAAACATTCAGTACTTC. Protein product: CASSPGLQQNIQYF. The J gene is TRBJ2-4, the V gene TRBV5-1, with TRBD2 as a possible D gene (5 bases). Trimming cost V 4 bases and J 5 bases, with 13 bases left between them. The germline V gene has CDR1 SGHRS and CDR2 YFSETQ. The CDR3 is made up of 14 amino acids.

V gene TRBV5-1 combines with J gene TRBJ2-6; weak D call: TRBD2 (6 bases). This CDR3 has 16 residues. Trimming took off 4 bases at V and 1 base at J, with 12 bases between the two ends. Per germline, CDR1 SGHRS and CDR2 YFSETQ. The CDR3 reads CASSLNGGSGANVLTF. The CDR3, as DNA: TGCGCCAGCAGCCTGAATGGGGGGTCTGGGGCCAACGTCCTGACTTTC.